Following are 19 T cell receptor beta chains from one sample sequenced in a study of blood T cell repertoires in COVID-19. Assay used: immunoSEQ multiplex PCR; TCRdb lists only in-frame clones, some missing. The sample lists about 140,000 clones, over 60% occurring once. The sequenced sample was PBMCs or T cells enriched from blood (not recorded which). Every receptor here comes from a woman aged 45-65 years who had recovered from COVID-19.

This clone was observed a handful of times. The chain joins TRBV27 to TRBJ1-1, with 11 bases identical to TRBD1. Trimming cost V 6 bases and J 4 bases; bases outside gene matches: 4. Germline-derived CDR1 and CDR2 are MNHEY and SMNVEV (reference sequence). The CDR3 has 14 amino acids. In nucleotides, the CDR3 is TGTGCCAGCAGGTGGGACAGGGGGAGCACTGAAGCTTTCTTT. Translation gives CASRWDRGSTEAFF.

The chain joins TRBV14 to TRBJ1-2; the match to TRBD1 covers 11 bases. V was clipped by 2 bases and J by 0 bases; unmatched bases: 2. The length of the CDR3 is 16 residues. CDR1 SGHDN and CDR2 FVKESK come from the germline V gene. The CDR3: CASSQRTGGANYGYTF. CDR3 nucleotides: TGTGCCAGCAGCCAACGGACAGGGGGCGCTAACTATGGCTACACCTTC.

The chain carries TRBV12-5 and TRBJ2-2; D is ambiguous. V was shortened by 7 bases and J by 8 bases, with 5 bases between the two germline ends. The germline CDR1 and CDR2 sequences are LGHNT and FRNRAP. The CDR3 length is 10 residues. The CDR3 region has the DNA TGTGCTAGTGTGACAGGGGAGCTGTTTTTT. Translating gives CASVTGELFF.

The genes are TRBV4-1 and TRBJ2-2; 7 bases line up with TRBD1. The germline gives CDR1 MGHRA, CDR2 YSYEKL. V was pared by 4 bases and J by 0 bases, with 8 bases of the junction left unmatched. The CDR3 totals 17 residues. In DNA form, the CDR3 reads TGCGCCAGCAGCCCAGGGGCTGGGACAGCGAACACCGGGGAGCTGTTTTTT. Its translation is CASSPGAGTANTGELFF.

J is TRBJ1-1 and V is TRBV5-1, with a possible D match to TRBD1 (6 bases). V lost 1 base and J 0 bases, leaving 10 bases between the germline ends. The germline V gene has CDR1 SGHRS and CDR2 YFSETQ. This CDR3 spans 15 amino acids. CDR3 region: CASSLQTGMNTEAFF. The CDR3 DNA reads TGCGCCAGCAGCTTGCAGACAGGTATGAACACTGAAGCTTTCTTT.

CDR3 nucleotides: TGTGCCAGTAGTAGGACAGAAACCTACGAGCAGTACTTC. It translates to CASSRTETYEQYF. The rearrangement links TRBV19 to TRBJ2-7; maybe TRBD1 (6 bases). CDR1 and CDR2 (germline): LNHDA, SQIVND (reference sequence). Trimming took 4 bases from V and 2 from J, leaving 9 bases between them. CDR3 length: 13 amino acids.

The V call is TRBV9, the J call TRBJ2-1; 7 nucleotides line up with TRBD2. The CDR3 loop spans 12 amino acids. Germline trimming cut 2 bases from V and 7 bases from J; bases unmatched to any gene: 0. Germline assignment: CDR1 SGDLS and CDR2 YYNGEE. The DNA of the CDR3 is TGTGCCAGCAGCGTTAGCGGGAATGAGCAGTTCTTC. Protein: CASSVSGNEQFF.

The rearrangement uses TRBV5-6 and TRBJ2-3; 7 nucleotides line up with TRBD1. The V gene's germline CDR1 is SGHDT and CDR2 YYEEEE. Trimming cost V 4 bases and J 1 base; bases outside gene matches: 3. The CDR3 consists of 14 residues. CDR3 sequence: CASSHGQGTDTQYF. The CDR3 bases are TGTGCCAGCAGCCACGGACAGGGCACAGATACGCAGTATTTT.

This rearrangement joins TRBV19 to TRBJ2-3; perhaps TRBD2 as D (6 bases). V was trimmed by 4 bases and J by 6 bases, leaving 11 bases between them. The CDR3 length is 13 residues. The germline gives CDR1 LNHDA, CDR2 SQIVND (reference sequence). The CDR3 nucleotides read TGTGCCAGTAGTACCCTTCTAGCGGATACGCAGTATTTT. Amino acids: CASSTLLADTQYF.

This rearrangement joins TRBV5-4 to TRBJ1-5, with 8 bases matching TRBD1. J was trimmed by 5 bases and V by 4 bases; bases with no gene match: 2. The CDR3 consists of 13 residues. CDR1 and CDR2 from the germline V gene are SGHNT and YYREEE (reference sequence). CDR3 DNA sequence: TGTGCCAGCAGCATGGACAGGGATCAGCCCCAGCATTTT. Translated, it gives CASSMDRDQPQHF.

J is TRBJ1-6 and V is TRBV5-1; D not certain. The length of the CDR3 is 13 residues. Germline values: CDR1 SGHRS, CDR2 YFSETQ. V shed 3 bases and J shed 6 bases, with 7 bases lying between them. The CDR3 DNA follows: TGCGCCAGCAGCTCACTCTCTAATTCACCCCTCCACTTT. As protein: CASSSLSNSPLHF.

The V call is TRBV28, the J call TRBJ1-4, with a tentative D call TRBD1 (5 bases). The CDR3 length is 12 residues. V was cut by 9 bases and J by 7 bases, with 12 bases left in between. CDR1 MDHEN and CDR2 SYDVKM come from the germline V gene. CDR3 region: CASLGGSEKLFF. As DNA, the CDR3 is TGTGCCAGTCTCGGGGGGAGTGAAAAACTGTTTTTT.

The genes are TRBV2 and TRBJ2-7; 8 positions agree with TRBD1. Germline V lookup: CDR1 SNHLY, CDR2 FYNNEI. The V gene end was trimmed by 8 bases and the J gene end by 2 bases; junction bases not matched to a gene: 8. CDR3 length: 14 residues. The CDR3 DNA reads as TGTGCCAGCTCTGACAGGGGAGTCACCTACGAGCAGTACTTC. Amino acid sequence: CASSDRGVTYEQYF.

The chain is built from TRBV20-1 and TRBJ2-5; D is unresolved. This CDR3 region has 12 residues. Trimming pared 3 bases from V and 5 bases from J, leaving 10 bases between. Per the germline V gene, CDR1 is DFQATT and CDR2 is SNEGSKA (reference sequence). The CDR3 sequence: CSASSVRETQYF. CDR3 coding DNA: TGCAGTGCTAGTTCGGTCCGGGAGACCCAGTACTTC.

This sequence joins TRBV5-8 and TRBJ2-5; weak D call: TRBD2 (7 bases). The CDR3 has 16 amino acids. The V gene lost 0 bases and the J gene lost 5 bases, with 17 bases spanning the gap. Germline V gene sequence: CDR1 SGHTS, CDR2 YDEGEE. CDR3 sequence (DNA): TGTGCCAGCAGCTTGGTTCGGGGGGCGAACTGGGAGACCCAGTACTTC. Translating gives CASSLVRGANWETQYF.

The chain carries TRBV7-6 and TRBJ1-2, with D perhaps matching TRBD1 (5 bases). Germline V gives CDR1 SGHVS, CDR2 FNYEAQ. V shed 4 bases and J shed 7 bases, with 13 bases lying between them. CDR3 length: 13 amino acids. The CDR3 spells CASSSGGSSGYTF. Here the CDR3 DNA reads TGTGCCAGCAGCTCGGGGGGGAGTAGTGGCTACACCTTC.

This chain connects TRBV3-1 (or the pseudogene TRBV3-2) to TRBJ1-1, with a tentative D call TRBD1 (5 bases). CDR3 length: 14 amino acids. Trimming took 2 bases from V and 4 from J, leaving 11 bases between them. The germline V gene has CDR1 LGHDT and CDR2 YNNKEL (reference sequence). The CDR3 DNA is TGTGCCAGCAGCCAAAACGCAGGGATCACTGAAGCTTTCTTT. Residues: CASSQNAGITEAFF.

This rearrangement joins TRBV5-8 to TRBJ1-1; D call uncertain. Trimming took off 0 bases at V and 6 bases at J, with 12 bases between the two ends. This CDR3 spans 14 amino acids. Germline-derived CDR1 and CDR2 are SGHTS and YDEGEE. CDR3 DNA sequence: TGTGCCAGCAGCTTGGTCAGGAATTTGGCTGAAGCTTTCTTT. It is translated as CASSLVRNLAEAFF.

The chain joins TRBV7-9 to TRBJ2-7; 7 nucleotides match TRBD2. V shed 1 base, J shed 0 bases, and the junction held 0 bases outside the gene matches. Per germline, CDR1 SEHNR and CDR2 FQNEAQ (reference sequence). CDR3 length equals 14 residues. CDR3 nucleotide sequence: TGTGCCAGCAGCTTAGGCGGGGGCTCCTACGAGCAGTACTTC. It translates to CASSLGGGSYEQYF.